These 23 T cell receptor beta chains share one sample of origin, sequenced in a study of blood T cell repertoires in COVID-19. Libraries were prepared by immunoSEQ multiplex PCR; TCRdb keeps only in-frame clonotypes and omits some of them. The table has more than 25,000 clones, roughly 89% seen once. Sequenced material: peripheral blood. The receptors here all came from a human donor in a cohort sampled during active COVID-19.

This clone was observed once. V and J are TRBV5-1 and TRBJ1-6; D perhaps matches TRBD1 (6 bases). Looked up from germline, CDR1 is SGHRS and CDR2 is YFSETQ. The CDR3 consists of 13 residues. V gave up 7 bases and J gave up 4 bases, with 9 bases separating them. CDR3 sequence: CASSGEYNSPLHF. CDR3 DNA sequence: TGCGCCAGCTCAGGGGAATATAATTCACCCCTCCACTTT.

The chain is built from TRBV9 and TRBJ2-2, with D perhaps TRBD2 (6 bases). Per the germline V gene, CDR1 is SGDLS and CDR2 is YYNGEE. The CDR3 spans 14 residues. Trimming shortened V by 2 bases and J by 2 bases, and 7 bases separated the two germline ends. The CDR3 spells CASSVGGNTGELFF. CDR3 sequence (DNA): TGTGCCAGCAGCGTCGGGGGAAACACCGGGGAGCTGTTTTTT.

The V call is TRBV6-2 or TRBV6-3, the J call TRBJ1-1; D remains ambiguous. Trimming shortened V by 6 bases and J by 3 bases, and 11 bases separated the two germline ends. From germline, CDR1 is MNHEY and CDR2 SVGEGT. The CDR3 runs to 13 residues. The CDR3 loop reads CASSHGRDTEAFF. CDR3 DNA: TGTGCCAGCAGCCACGGGCGGGACACTGAAGCTTTCTTT.

This clone has a single count. This chain uses TRBV11-1 with TRBJ1-4; 8 nucleotides line up with TRBD1. Germline assignment: CDR1 SGHAT and CDR2 FQDESV (reference sequence). V lost 3 bases to trimming and J lost 10 bases; unmatched junction nucleotides: 13. The CDR3 has 16 amino acids. The CDR3 region has the DNA TGTGCCAGCAGCTTTAAACGGGGTCAGGGGGCGAGAAAACTGTTTTTT. It yields the protein CASSFKRGQGARKLFF.

This clone has only a few counts. V usage is TRBV3-1 (or the pseudogene TRBV3-2) and J usage is TRBJ2-7, with D possibly matching TRBD1 (6 bases). Germline V gene data show CDR1 as LGHDT and CDR2 as YNNKEL (reference sequence). Trimming took off 4 bases at V and 2 bases at J, with 12 bases between the two ends. This CDR3 contains 14 residues. The CDR3: CASSRRTVTYEQYF. The CDR3 region has the DNA TGTGCCAGCAGCCGACGGACAGTTACCTACGAGCAGTACTTC.

The chain couples TRBV6-5 to TRBJ1-2; D unresolved. V was pared by 5 bases and J by 4 bases, with 8 bases between. Germline V gene lookup returns CDR1 MNHEY and CDR2 SVGAGI. CDR3 size: 12 residues. The CDR3 protein is CASSTSLYGYTF. In DNA, the CDR3 is TGTGCCAGCAGTACATCCCTCTATGGCTACACCTTC.

The chain has TRBV7-2 and TRBJ2-3; D might be TRBD2 (5 bases). With 4 bases removed from V and 1 base from J, the gap between germline ends came to 9 bases. This CDR3 spans 14 amino acids. Germline V gene data show CDR1 as SGHTA and CDR2 as FQGNSA. As DNA, the CDR3 is TGTGCCAGCAGCTCCGACGGGGGCACAGATACGCAGTATTTT. It is translated as CASSSDGGTDTQYF.

This clone has a handful of counts. This chain uses TRBV2 with TRBJ1-2; D ambiguous. The ends were cut back, 7 bases at V and 7 bases at J, with 16 bases in the middle. From germline, CDR1 is SNHLY and CDR2 FYNNEI. The CDR3 loop spans 13 amino acids. This CDR3 reads CASNMEGFSGYTF. In DNA, the CDR3 is TGTGCCAGCAATATGGAGGGTTTCTCTGGCTACACCTTC.

J is TRBJ2-2 and V is TRBV5-1; 7 bases are a match to TRBD1. This CDR3 comprises 17 residues. Germline CDR1 and CDR2: SGHRS and YFSETQ. J lost 3 bases, V lost 0 bases, and 8 bases had no gene match. CDR3 bases: TGCGCCAGCAGCTTGGAACCCGACAGGGTAGACACCGGGGAGCTGTTTTTT. Its protein product is CASSLEPDRVDTGELFF.

The chain combines TRBV27 with TRBJ2-5, with D perhaps TRBD2 (6 bases). The CDR3 spans 15 residues. Trimming stripped 5 bases from V and 5 bases from J, with 18 bases between. CDR1 and CDR2 from the germline V gene are MNHEY and SMNVEV (reference sequence). CDR3 sequence: CASSVLTGVWETQYF. The CDR3 bases are TGTGCCAGCAGTGTGCTGACGGGGGTGTGGGAGACCCAGTACTTC.

V is TRBV6-1 and J is TRBJ2-5; weak D call: TRBD1 (5 bases). CDR1 and CDR2 from the germline V gene are MNHNS and SASEGT. The CDR3 is 15 residues long. The ends were cut back, 1 base at V and 2 bases at J, with 11 bases in the middle. The CDR3 DNA sequence: TGTGCCAGCAGTGAAGGGCTACAGGCACAAGAGACCCAGTACTTC. This translates into CASSEGLQAQETQYF.

This clone was found once. The chain has TRBV3-1 (or the pseudogene TRBV3-2) and TRBJ2-1; D is uncertain. The CDR3 is 15 amino acids. CDR1 is LGHDT, CDR2 YNNKEL, per germline (reference sequence). Trimming took 1 base from V and 3 from J, leaving 10 bases between them. CDR3 nucleotides: TGTGCCAGCAGCCAAGGGCTAGACTTCTACAATGAGCAGTTCTTC. Translating it yields CASSQGLDFYNEQFF.

The chain links TRBV5-1 to TRBJ2-3, with no clear D. This CDR3 is built from 16 residues. Germline V CDR1 and CDR2: SGHRS, YFSETQ. The ends were cut back, 2 bases at V and 4 bases at J, with 17 bases in the middle. The CDR3 loop is CASSLKVLTRADTQYF. As DNA, the CDR3 is TGCGCCAGCAGCTTAAAAGTCCTAACCCGGGCAGATACGCAGTATTTT. The full variable domain, its missing parts supplied by reference TRBV5-1 and TRBJ2-3, is KAGVTQTPRYLIKTRGQQVTLSCSPISGHRSVSWYQQTPGQGLQFLFEYFSETQRNKGNFPGRFSGRQFSNSRSEMNVSTLELGDSALYLCASSLKVLTRADTQYFGPGTRLTVL.

This clone was observed once. This chain joins TRBV28 and TRBJ2-7; D may be TRBD2 (6 bases). CDR3 length: 14 amino acids. Germline assignment: CDR1 MDHEN and CDR2 SYDVKM. With 5 bases removed from V and 2 bases from J, the gap between germline ends came to 13 bases. The CDR3 DNA is TGTGCCAGCAGTCCCGCGGGGCCCACCTACGAGCAGTACTTC. Translated: CASSPAGPTYEQYF.

This rearrangement joins TRBV19 to TRBJ2-7; 9 nucleotides agree with TRBD2. J lost 0 bases, V lost 6 bases, and 15 bases had no gene match. Germline CDR1 is LNHDA and CDR2 is SQIVND (reference sequence). This CDR3 is built from 18 residues. CDR3 bases: TGTGCCAGTAGCCTCGGGGCGGCTAGCGGGACTTCCTCCTACGAGCAGTACTTC. Encoded protein: CASSLGAASGTSSYEQYF.

V and J are TRBV5-8 and TRBJ1-5; D perhaps matches TRBD1 (6 bases). Trimming left V 0 bases short and J 7 bases short, with 14 bases between. The CDR3 runs to 15 residues. Per germline, CDR1 SGHTS and CDR2 YDEGEE. This CDR3 is CASSLVTGTEQPQHF. In nucleotides, the CDR3 is TGTGCCAGCAGCTTGGTTACAGGGACGGAGCAGCCCCAGCATTTT.

The V call is TRBV7-2, the J call TRBJ2-3; D is uncertain. CDR3 size: 12 residues. CDR1 and CDR2 (germline): SGHTA, FQGNSA. Trimming cost V 8 bases and J 0 bases, with 6 bases left between them. CDR3 sequence: CASGGSTDTQYF. CDR3 nucleotides: TGTGCCAGCGGCGGTAGCACAGATACGCAGTATTTT.

Only a few counts were recorded for this clone. This rearrangement joins TRBV3-1 (or the pseudogene TRBV3-2) to TRBJ2-7; TRBD2 agrees at 8 bases. Per the germline V gene, CDR1 is LGHDT and CDR2 is YNNKEL (reference sequence). V lost 3 bases and J lost 2; bases outside the gene matches: 9. CDR3 size: 16 residues. CDR3 sequence: CASSHLASGRPYEQYF. The CDR3 nucleotides read TGTGCCAGCAGCCACCTGGCTAGCGGGCGACCCTACGAGCAGTACTTC.

CDR3 loop: CAWSMGTGETQYF. The DNA for the CDR3 is TGTGCCTGGAGTATGGGTACGGGAGAGACCCAGTACTTC. The chain employs TRBV30 and TRBJ2-5; no clear D. This CDR3 has 13 residues. The ends were cut back, 2 bases at V and 4 bases at J, with 11 bases in the middle. CDR1 is GTSNPN and CDR2 is SVGIG in the germline V gene (reference sequence).

The CDR3 spells CASSQDRNNEQFF. The CDR3 DNA sequence: TGTGCCAGCAGCCAAGACAGAAACAATGAGCAGTTCTTC. The chain couples TRBV5-4 to TRBJ2-1; tentatively, D is TRBD1 (5 bases). V was pared by 4 bases and J by 5 bases, with 10 bases between. CDR3 length equals 13 residues. CDR1 and CDR2 from the germline V gene are SGHNT and YYREEE (reference sequence).

This clone was detected a few times. The chain has TRBV30 and TRBJ1-2; D is unresolved. Trimming took off 3 bases at V and 8 bases at J, with 13 bases between the two ends. The CDR3 has 12 amino acids. Germline-derived CDR1 and CDR2 are GTSNPN and SVGIG (reference sequence). The CDR3 sequence: CAWSPNGEGYTF. CDR3 bases: TGTGCCTGGAGCCCGAACGGGGAGGGCTACACCTTC.

The V and J genes are TRBV12-3 or TRBV12-4 and TRBJ2-2; D not resolved. The CDR3 is made up of 13 amino acids. The germline V and J ends were trimmed by 8 bases and 5 bases, with 12 bases remaining between them. The CDR3 sequence: CASWPGRTGELFF. CDR3 in DNA: TGTGCCAGCTGGCCGGGTCGAACCGGGGAGCTGTTTTTT.

The rearrangement uses TRBV5-5 and TRBJ2-5, with TRBD2 matching 8 bases. Germline trimming cut 4 bases from V and 2 bases from J; bases unmatched to any gene: 7. Germline CDR1 is SGHKS and CDR2 is YYEKEE (reference sequence). This CDR3 is 15 amino acids long. The CDR3 loop reads CASSISGVEQETQYF. The CDR3, as DNA: TGTGCCAGCAGCATTAGCGGGGTAGAACAAGAGACCCAGTACTTC.